This T cell receptor beta chain originates from a study of T cells in tuberculosis. Sequencing used immunoSEQ multiplex PCR; TCRdb keeps in-frame clones, though not all of them. This repertoire shows about 38,000 clones, roughly 94% found once; its top ten account for roughly 4%. CDR1 MNHEY and CDR2 SMNVEV come from the germline V gene (reference sequence). Germline trimming cut 5 bases from V and 3 bases from J; bases unmatched to any gene: 4. The CDR3 covers 15 residues. Points on this clone: Additional DNA sequences in this sample encode the identical CDR3.

Time point noted: new active TB diagnosis, blood taken before or within 7 days of starting treatment. V gene TRBV27 combines with J gene TRBJ1-2; 12 bases agree with TRBD1. The sequencing here drew on PBMCs, taken at tuberculosis diagnosis. This sequence originates from an adult with tuberculosis. CDR3 sequence reads: CASSPGQGAYYGYTF. In DNA, the CDR3 is TGTGCCAGCAGTCCGGGACAGGGGGCCTACTATGGCTACACCTTC.